The rows below give T cell receptor beta chains drawn from one sample of a study of blood T cells in healthy people across ages. MiXCR, run by TCRdb on the 5' RACE reads, gives a single entry per CDR3 protein. In the table there are about 800,000 distinct CDR3 sequences, 58% of which are singletons. Sequencing was carried out using blood. The receptors stem from a man aged 30-40 years in good health. Both conserved end residues are trimmed from each CDR3. Size tells how often a clone was seen (once, few, many) or the class of an expanded clone, and some rows leave it out.

clone size	V gene	J gene	CDR3 protein
NA	TRBV5-1	TRBJ2-7	ASRDLEYEQY
NA	TRBV6-5	TRBJ1-6	ASSYSSQGLRSPLH
NA	TRBV4-3	TRBJ2-3	ASSQGSWVGVSDTQY
NA	TRBV6-1	TRBJ2-7	ASSHASGTRSSYEQY
few	TRBV29-1	TRBJ2-1	SSRGGGDNEQF
few	TRBV7-2	TRBJ2-7	ASSLDRDRGWYEQY
few	TRBV12-3/TRBV12-4	TRBJ2-5	ATRATGQETQY
NA	TRBV20-1	TRBJ1-1	SARGRGRNTEAF
NA	TRBV28	TRBJ2-5	ASSWQGIAETQY
few	TRBV13	TRBJ2-7	ASSLYGRGAYEQY
NA	TRBV20-1	TRBJ2-7	SARETGRAYEQY
NA	TRBV20-1	TRBJ1-1	SARRGSRLSEAF
NA	TRBV2	NA	ASSKGLETQY
few	TRBV6-2/TRBV6-3	TRBJ2-6	ASRRLSGANVLT
many	TRBV20-1	TRBJ2-5	SASGQETQY
few	TRBV27	TRBJ2-1	ASSFSRGTSYNEQF
once	TRBV7-9	TRBJ1-2	ASSLREGDNYGYT
few	TRBV2	TRBJ2-1	ASRPGTGADNEQF
NA	TRBV9	NA	ASSVEVGGGEQY
NA	TRBV5-1	TRBJ2-7	ASSPGMRTYEQY
NA	TRBV5-1	TRBJ2-3	ASSRTTTSTDTQY
once	TRBV2	NA	ASNELGVQGETQY
NA	TRBV4-2	TRBJ1-2	ASSQDGRRALSGYT